The clone carrying this T cell receptor beta chain was recorded many times. Antigen specificity is unknown. The CDR3 has 15 residues. Germline V gives CDR1 MDHEN, CDR2 SYDVKM. V shed 6 bases, J shed 4 bases, and the junction held 10 bases outside the gene matches. Amplification of TCR beta CDR3 regions was performed using RNA transcripts as template. The primer set for the first-round RT-PCR of the TCR CDR3 was HTBI. MiXCR, run by TCRdb on the multiplex PCR reads, gives a single entry per CDR3 protein. The data contain 600,000 to 900,000 distinct CDR3 sequences, roughly 17% of them singletons. Clinical symptoms, serum thyroxine, TRAb, thyroid ultrasound and orbital computed tomography informed diagnoses. This entry comes from a study of T cells in Graves' hyperthyroidism and ophthalmopathy. At the level of the study: Peripheral blood samples were taken at initial diagnosis, prior to any treatment.

Study-wide points: A model built on 13 V-J features separated ophthalmopathy from stable hyperthyroidism.

This clonotype was sampled from a man younger than 30 with Graves' hyperthyroidism. Sequenced: blood. This sequence joins TRBV28 and TRBJ2-7, with TRBD1 matching over 9 bases. CDR3 region: CASSLLTGGGYEQYF. CDR3 nucleotide sequence: TGTGCCAGCAGCTTGCTGACAGGGGGAGGTTACGAGCAGTACTTC.